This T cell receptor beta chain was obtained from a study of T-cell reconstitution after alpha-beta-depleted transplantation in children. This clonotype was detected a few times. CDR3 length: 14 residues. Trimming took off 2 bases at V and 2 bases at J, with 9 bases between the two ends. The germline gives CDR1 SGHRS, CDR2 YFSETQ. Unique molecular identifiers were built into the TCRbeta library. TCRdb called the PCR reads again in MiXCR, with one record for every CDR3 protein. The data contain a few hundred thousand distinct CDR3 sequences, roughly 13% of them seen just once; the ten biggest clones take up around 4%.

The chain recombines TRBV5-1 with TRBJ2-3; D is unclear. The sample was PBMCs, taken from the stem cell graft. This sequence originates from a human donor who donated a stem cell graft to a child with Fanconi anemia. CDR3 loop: CASSFAEATDTQYF. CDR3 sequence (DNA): TGCGCCAGCAGCTTCGCAGAGGCCACAGATACGCAGTATTTT.